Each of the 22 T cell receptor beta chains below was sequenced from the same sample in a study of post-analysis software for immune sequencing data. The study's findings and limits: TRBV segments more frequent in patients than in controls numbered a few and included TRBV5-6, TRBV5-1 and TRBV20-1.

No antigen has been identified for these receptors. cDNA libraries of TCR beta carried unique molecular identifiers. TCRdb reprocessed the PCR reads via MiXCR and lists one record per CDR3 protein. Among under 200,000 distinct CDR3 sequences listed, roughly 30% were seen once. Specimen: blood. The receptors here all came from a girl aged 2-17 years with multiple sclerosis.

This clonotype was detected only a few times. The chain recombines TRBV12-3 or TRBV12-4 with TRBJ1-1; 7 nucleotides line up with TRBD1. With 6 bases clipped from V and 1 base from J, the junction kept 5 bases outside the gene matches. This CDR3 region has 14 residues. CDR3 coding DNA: TGTGCCAGCAGGAGACGACAGGGGAACACTGAAGCTTTCTTT. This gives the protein CASRRRQGNTEAFF.

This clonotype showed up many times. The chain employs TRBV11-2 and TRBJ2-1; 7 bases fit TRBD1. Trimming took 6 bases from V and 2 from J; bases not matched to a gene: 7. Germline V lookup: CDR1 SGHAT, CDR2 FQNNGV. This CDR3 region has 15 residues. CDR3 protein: CASRPQTGPYNEQFF. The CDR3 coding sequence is TGTGCCAGCAGACCCCAGACAGGGCCCTACAATGAGCAGTTCTTC.

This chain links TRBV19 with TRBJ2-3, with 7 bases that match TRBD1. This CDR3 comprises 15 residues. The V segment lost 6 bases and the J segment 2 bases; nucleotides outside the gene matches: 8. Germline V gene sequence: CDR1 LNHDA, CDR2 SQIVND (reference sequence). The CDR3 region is CASSPFGQVTDTQYF. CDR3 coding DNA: TGTGCCAGTAGCCCCTTCGGACAGGTCACAGATACGCAGTATTTT.

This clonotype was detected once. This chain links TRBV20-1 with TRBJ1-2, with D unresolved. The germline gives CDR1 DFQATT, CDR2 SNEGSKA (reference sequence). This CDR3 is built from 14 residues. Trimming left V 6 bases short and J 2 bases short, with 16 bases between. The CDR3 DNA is TGCAGTGCGCGGGCCCCCTCCCCAAACTATGGCTACACCTTC. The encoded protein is CSARAPSPNYGYTF.

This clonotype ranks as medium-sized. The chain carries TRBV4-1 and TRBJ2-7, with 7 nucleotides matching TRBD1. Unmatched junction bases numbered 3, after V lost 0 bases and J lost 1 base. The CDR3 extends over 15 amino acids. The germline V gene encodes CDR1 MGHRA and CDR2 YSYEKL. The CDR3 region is CASSQEGQLSYEQYF. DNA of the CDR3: TGCGCCAGCAGCCAAGAGGGACAGCTTTCCTACGAGCAGTACTTC.

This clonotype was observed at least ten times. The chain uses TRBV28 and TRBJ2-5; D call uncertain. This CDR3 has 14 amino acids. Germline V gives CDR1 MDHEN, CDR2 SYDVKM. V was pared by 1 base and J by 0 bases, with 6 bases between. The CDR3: CASSLSRDQETQYF. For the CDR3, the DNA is TGTGCCAGCAGTTTATCACGCGACCAAGAGACCCAGTACTTC. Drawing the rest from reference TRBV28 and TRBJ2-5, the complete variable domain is DVKVTQSSRYLVKRTGEKVFLECVQDMDHENMFWYRQDPGLGLRLIYFSYDVKMKEKGDIPEGYSVSREKKERFSLILESASTNQTSMYLCASSLSRDQETQYFGPGTRLLVL.

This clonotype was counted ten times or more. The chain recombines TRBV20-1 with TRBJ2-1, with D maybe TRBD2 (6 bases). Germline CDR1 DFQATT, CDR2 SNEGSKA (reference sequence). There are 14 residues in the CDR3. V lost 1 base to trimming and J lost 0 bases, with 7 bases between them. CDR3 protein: CSARGLVSYNEQFF. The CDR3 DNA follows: TGCAGTGCTAGAGGACTAGTCTCCTACAATGAGCAGTTCTTC.

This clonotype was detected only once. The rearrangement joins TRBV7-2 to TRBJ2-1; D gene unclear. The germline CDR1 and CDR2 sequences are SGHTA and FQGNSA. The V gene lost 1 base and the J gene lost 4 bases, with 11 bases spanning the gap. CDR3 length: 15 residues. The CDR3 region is CASSLVDAPYNEQFF. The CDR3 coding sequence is TGTGCCAGCAGCTTAGTGGACGCACCTTACAATGAGCAGTTCTTC.

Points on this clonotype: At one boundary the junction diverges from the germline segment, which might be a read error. The CDR3 coding sequence is TGTGCCAGCAAACGTCAGGGACTAGAGTACAGTGAGCAGTTCTTC. Protein: CASKRQGLEYSEQFF. The chain couples TRBV2 to TRBJ2-1; 8 bases align to TRBD2. Germline lookup yields CDR1 SNHLY and CDR2 FYNNEI. CDR3 length: 15 amino acids.

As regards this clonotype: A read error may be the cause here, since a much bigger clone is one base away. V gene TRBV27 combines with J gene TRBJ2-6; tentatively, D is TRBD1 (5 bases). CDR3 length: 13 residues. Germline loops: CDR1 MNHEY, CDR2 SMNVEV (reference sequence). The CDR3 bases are TGTGCCAGCAAACACTCTGGGGCCAACGTCCCGACTTTC. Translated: CASKHSGANVPTF.

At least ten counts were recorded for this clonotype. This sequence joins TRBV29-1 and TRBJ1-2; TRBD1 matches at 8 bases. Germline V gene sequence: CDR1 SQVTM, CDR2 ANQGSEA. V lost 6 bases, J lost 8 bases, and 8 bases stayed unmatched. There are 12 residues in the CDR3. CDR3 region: CSVARDRSGYTF. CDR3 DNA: TGCAGCGTGGCCCGGGACAGGAGCGGCTACACCTTC.

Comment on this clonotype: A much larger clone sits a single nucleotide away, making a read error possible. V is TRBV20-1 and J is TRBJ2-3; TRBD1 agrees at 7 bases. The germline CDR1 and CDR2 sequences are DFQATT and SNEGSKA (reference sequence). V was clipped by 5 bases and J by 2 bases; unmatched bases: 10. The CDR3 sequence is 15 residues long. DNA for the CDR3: TGCAGTGCTGGATCCGTCACAGGGGACACAGATACGCAGTATTTT. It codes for CSAGSVTGDTDTQYF.

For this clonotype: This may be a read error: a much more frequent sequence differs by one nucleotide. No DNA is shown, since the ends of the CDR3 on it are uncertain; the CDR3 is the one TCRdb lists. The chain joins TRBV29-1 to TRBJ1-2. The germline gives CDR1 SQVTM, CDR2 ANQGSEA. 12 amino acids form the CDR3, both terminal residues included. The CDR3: CSALLSTYGCTF.

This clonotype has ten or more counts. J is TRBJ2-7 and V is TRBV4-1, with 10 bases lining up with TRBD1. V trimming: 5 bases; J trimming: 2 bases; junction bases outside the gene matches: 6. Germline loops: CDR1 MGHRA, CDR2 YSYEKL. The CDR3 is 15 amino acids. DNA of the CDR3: TGCGCCAGCAGCGCGGGGACAGGGGTTACCTACGAGCAGTACTTC. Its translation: CASSAGTGVTYEQYF.

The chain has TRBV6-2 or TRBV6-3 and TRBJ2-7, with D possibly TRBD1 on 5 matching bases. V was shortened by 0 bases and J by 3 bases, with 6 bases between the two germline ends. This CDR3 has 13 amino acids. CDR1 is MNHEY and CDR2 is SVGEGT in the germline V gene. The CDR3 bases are TGTGCCAGCAGTTACTCTGGACACTACGAGCAGTACTTC. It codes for CASSYSGHYEQYF.

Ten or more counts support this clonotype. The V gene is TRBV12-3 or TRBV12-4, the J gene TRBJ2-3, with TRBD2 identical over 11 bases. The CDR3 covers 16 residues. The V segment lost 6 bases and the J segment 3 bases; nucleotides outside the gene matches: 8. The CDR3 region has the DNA TGTGCCAGCAGCCGCAGGACTAGCGGGTGGACAGATACGCAGTATTTT. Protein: CASSRRTSGWTDTQYF.

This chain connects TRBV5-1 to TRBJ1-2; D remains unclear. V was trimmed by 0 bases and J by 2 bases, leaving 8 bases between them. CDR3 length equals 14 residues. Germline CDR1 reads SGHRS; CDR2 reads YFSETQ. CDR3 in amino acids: CASSLADENYGYTF. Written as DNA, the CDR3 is TGCGCCAGCAGCTTGGCCGACGAGAACTATGGCTACACCTTC. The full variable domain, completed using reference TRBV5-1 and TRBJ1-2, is KAGVTQTPRYLIKTRGQQVTLSCSPISGHRSVSWYQQTPGQGLQFLFEYFSETQRNKGNFPGRFSGRQFSNSRSEMNVSTLELGDSALYLCASSLADENYGYTFGSGTRLTVV.

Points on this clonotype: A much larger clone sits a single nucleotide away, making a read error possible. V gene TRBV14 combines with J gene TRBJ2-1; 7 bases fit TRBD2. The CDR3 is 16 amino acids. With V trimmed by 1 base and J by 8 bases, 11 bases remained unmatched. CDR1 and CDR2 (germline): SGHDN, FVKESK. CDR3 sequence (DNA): TGTGCCAGCAGCCAAGGCTTTAGCGGGTGCGCCTATGAGCAGTTCTTC. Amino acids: CASSQGFSGCAYEQFF.

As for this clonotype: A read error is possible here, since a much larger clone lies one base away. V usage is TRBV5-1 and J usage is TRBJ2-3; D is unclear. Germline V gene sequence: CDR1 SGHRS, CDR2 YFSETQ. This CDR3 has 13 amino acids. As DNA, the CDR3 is TGCGCCAGCAGCAAAATAAGCACAGATATGCAGTATTTT. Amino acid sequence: CASSKISTDMQYF. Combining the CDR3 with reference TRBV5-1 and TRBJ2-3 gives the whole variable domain KAGVTQTPRYLIKTRGQQVTLSCSPISGHRSVSWYQQTPGQGLQFLFEYFSETQRNKGNFPGRFSGRQFSNSRSEMNVSTLELGDSALYLCASSKISTDMQYFGPGTRLTVL.

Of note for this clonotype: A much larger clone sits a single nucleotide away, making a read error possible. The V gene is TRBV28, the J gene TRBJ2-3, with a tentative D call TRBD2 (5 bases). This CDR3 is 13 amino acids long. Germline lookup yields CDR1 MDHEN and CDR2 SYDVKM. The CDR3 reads CASSQIGREGAHF. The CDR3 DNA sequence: TGTGCCAGCAGCCAAATCGGTCGAGAGGGAGCGCATTTT.

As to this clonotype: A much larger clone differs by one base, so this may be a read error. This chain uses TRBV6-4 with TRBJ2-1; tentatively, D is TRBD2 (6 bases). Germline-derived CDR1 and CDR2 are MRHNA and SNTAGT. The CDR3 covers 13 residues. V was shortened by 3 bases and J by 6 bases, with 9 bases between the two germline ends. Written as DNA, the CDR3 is TGTGCCAGCAGTGATAGCGGAACCAATGAGCAGTTCTTC. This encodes CASSDSGTNEQFF.

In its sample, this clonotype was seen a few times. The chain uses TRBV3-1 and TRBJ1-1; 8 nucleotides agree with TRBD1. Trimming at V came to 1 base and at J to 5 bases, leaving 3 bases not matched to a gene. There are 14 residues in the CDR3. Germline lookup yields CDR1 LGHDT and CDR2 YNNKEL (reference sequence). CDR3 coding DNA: TGTGCCAGCAGCCAAGGGGGACAGGTTACTGAAGCTTTCTTT. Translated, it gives CASSQGGQVTEAFF.